The 29 T cell receptor beta chains listed next were all sequenced from one sample in a study of blood T cell repertoires in COVID-19. Profiling relied on immunoSEQ multiplex PCR, and the TCRdb table lists in-frame clones only, not all of them. The sample comprises around 140,000 clones, roughly 86% of which are singletons, and almost 8.5% rests with the top ten. Sequenced: peripheral blood. The receptors shown here come from a woman aged 60-75 years with acute or convalescent COVID-19.

The rearrangement uses TRBV10-3 and TRBJ1-1; TRBD1 agrees at 11 bases. V was pared by 4 bases and J by 4 bases, with 8 bases of the junction left unmatched. CDR3 length: 16 amino acids. CDR1 is ENHRY, CDR2 SYGVKD, per germline. CDR3 loop: CAISGTGGSYGTEAFF. CDR3 DNA: TGTGCCATCAGTGGGACAGGGGGCAGTTACGGCACTGAAGCTTTCTTT.

V gene TRBV5-1 combines with J gene TRBJ2-3; D possibly corresponds to TRBD2 (7 bases). Germline-derived CDR1 and CDR2 are SGHRS and YFSETQ. Trimming stripped 4 bases from V and 2 bases from J, with 14 bases between. The CDR3 has 15 amino acids. The CDR3 spells CASSRGGVPTDTQYF. CDR3 bases: TGCGCCAGCAGCCGAGGGGGGGTCCCCACAGATACGCAGTATTTT.

The gene calls are TRBV12-3 or TRBV12-4 and TRBJ1-2; D unclear. Trimming shortened V by 6 bases and J by 4 bases, and 12 bases separated the two germline ends. CDR3 size: 13 residues. DNA of the CDR3: TGTGCCAGCAGCCACGGGCGGGCCTATGGCTACACCTTC. Translating gives CASSHGRAYGYTF.

This clone has just one count. The chain recombines TRBV19 with TRBJ2-1, with 10 nucleotides matching TRBD2. Losses at the gene ends were 3 bases for V and 8 bases for J; bases not matched to a gene: 7. This CDR3 comprises 15 residues. The germline CDR1 and CDR2 sequences are LNHDA and SQIVND (reference sequence). CDR3 residues: CASSIVSGGPDEQFF. The DNA of the CDR3 is TGTGCCAGTAGTATCGTTAGCGGGGGGCCGGATGAGCAGTTCTTC.

The V gene is TRBV10-3, the J gene TRBJ2-7; no definite D call. CDR1 and CDR2 (germline): ENHRY, SYGVKD. This CDR3 contains 10 residues. V was clipped by 8 bases and J by 3 bases, with 5 bases between them. This CDR3 is CAIPGYEQYF. CDR3 coding DNA: TGTGCCATCCCGGGCTACGAGCAGTACTTC.

This clone was observed a few times. J is TRBJ1-6 and V is TRBV28; D may be TRBD1 (6 bases). V gave up 6 bases and J gave up 0 bases, with 21 bases separating them. The CDR3 length is 19 residues. Germline loops: CDR1 MDHEN, CDR2 SYDVKM. CDR3 sequence: CASRITGHTLSSYNSPLHF. CDR3 in DNA: TGTGCCAGCAGAATTACAGGGCATACCCTTAGCTCCTATAATTCACCCCTCCACTTT.

This clone was observed a handful of times. V is TRBV5-1 and J is TRBJ2-7; a weak D match, TRBD1 (6 bases). Trimming left V 6 bases short and J 4 bases short, with 8 bases between. Germline assignment: CDR1 SGHRS and CDR2 YFSETQ. The CDR3 is 11 amino acids. DNA for the CDR3: TGCGCCAGCAAGGGGGAGTACGAGCAGTACTTC. Translating gives CASKGEYEQYF. The full variable domain, with the rest looked up from reference TRBV5-1 and TRBJ2-7, is KAGVTQTPRYLIKTRGQQVTLSCSPISGHRSVSWYQQTPGQGLQFLFEYFSETQRNKGNFPGRFSGRQFSNSRSEMNVSTLELGDSALYLCASKGEYEQYFGPGTRLTVT.

The chain recombines TRBV7-9 with TRBJ2-1; 12 bases line up with TRBD1. The V gene's germline CDR1 is SEHNR and CDR2 FQNEAQ (reference sequence). This CDR3 contains 17 residues. The J segment lost 3 bases and the V segment lost 1 base, leaving 4 bases of the junction unmatched. DNA of the CDR3: TGTGCCAGCAGCTTAGGGGGACAGGGGGCCCACTACAATGAGCAGTTCTTC. It specifies CASSLGGQGAHYNEQFF.

For the CDR3, the DNA is TGTGCCAGCAGTGCCCCAGTTACCTCCTTATCCTACGAGCAGTACTTC. Translation: CASSAPVTSLSYEQYF. The chain couples TRBV2 to TRBJ2-7; no clear D. The CDR3 loop spans 16 amino acids. CDR1 and CDR2 from the germline V gene are SNHLY and FYNNEI. Trimming shortened V by 4 bases and J by 1 base, and 17 bases separated the two germline ends.

The V call is TRBV20-1, the J call TRBJ1-6; TRBD1 might be the D (6 bases). The CDR3 sequence is 14 residues long. V was trimmed by 3 bases and J by 6 bases, leaving 12 bases between them. CDR1 and CDR2 from the germline V gene are DFQATT and SNEGSKA (reference sequence). This CDR3 reads CSASAGAGNSPLHF. The CDR3 coding sequence is TGCAGTGCTAGTGCAGGGGCCGGTAATTCACCCCTCCACTTT.

This clone was recorded a few times. The chain is built from TRBV28 and TRBJ1-5, with D unclear. The CDR3 totals 13 residues. The V and J ends lost 2 bases and 9 bases respectively, with 11 bases between them. Germline CDR1 and CDR2: MDHEN and SYDVKM. The CDR3, as DNA: TGTGCCAGCAGTTTAGAGGGCTTCTCGCCCCAGCATTTT. Protein sequence: CASSLEGFSPQHF.

V usage is TRBV5-1 and J usage is TRBJ2-5, with TRBD1 as a possible D gene (6 bases). Trimming cost V 1 base and J 3 bases, with 10 bases left between them. Per the germline V gene, CDR1 is SGHRS and CDR2 is YFSETQ. The CDR3 is made up of 14 amino acids. The CDR3 is CASSLRDRKETQYF. CDR3 nucleotide sequence: TGCGCCAGCAGCTTGCGTGACAGGAAAGAGACCCAGTACTTC. The full variable domain, completed using reference TRBV5-1 and TRBJ2-5, is KAGVTQTPRYLIKTRGQQVTLSCSPISGHRSVSWYQQTPGQGLQFLFEYFSETQRNKGNFPGRFSGRQFSNSRSEMNVSTLELGDSALYLCASSLRDRKETQYFGPGTRLLVL.

The CDR3 here is CASSDPTSGGRNEQFF. The CDR3, as DNA: TGTGCCAGCAGTGACCCAACTAGCGGGGGTCGTAATGAGCAGTTCTTC. The chain employs TRBV6-1 and TRBJ2-1, with 11 positions matching TRBD2. V shed 3 bases, J shed 7 bases, and the junction held 8 bases outside the gene matches. This CDR3 region has 16 residues. Germline-derived CDR1 and CDR2 are MNHNS and SASEGT.

In this sample, this clone turned up a few times. V and J are TRBV30 and TRBJ1-1, with D maybe TRBD1 (5 bases). CDR1 and CDR2 from the germline V gene are GTSNPN and SVGIG (reference sequence). The CDR3 runs to 13 residues. Trimming cost V 4 bases and J 0 bases, with 9 bases left between them. In DNA form, the CDR3 reads TGTGCCTGGACGGGAGGGGTGAACACTGAAGCTTTCTTT. It specifies CAWTGGVNTEAFF. The whole variable domain, remainder taken from reference TRBV30 and TRBJ1-1, is SQTIHQWPATLVQPVGSPLSLECTVEGTSNPNLYWYRQAAGRGLQLLFYSVGIGQISSEVPQNLSASRPQDRQFILSSKKLLLSDSGFYLCAWTGGVNTEAFFGQGTRLTVV.

The chain uses TRBV7-9 and TRBJ2-6, with D maybe TRBD1 (5 bases). Trimming removed 3 bases at V and 0 bases at J, with 18 bases between. The germline CDR1 and CDR2 sequences are SEHNR and FQNEAQ (reference sequence). The CDR3 runs 19 residues. CDR3 sequence (DNA): TGTGCCAGCAGCTTGGAAGGGTGGGGCAGGAGCTCTGGGGCCAACGTCCTGACTTTC. Residues: CASSLEGWGRSSGANVLTF. The variable domain in full, completed from reference TRBV7-9 and TRBJ2-6, reads DTGVSQNPRHKITKRGQNVTFRCDPISEHNRLYWYRQTLGQGPEFLTYFQNEAQLEKSRLLSDRFSAERPKGSFSTLEIQRTEQGDSAMYLCASSLEGWGRSSGANVLTFGAGSRLTVL.

The chain carries TRBV5-4 and TRBJ2-2, with TRBD2 identical over 15 bases. CDR3 length: 18 amino acids. In germline, CDR1 is SGHNT, CDR2 YYREEE (reference sequence). J was trimmed by 4 bases and V by 7 bases; bases with no gene match: 11. The CDR3 reads CASHPGLAGGLGTGELFF. CDR3 coding DNA: TGTGCCAGCCACCCTGGACTAGCGGGGGGGTTAGGCACCGGGGAGCTGTTTTTT.

V usage is TRBV4-2 and J usage is TRBJ2-3; 9 nucleotides line up with TRBD2. Germline V gene sequence: CDR1 LGHNA, CDR2 YNFKEQ. Trimming at V came to 4 bases and at J to 0 bases, leaving 2 bases not matched to a gene. The CDR3 loop spans 15 amino acids. CDR3 DNA: TGTGCCAGCAGCCCTAGCGGGGACAGCACAGATACGCAGTATTTT. Translation: CASSPSGDSTDTQYF.

The rearrangement joins TRBV2 to TRBJ2-1, with D possibly TRBD1 on 6 matching bases. Germline V gives CDR1 SNHLY, CDR2 FYNNEI. The CDR3 has 13 residues. The V end was cut by 3 bases, the J end by 7 bases, with 10 bases between. The CDR3 nucleotides are TGTGCCAGCAGTGAGGTCCAGGGGAATGAGCAGTTCTTC. Residues: CASSEVQGNEQFF.

This clone was observed once. The rearrangement uses TRBV6-6 and TRBJ2-3; 13 nucleotides agree with TRBD2. CDR3 size: 18 residues. Looked up from germline, CDR1 is MNHNY and CDR2 is SVGAGI (reference sequence). J was trimmed by 0 bases and V by 5 bases; bases with no gene match: 8. The CDR3 region is CASSRTSGGAGSTDTQYF. The CDR3 coding sequence is TGTGCCAGCAGTCGTACTAGCGGGGGGGCCGGTAGCACAGATACGCAGTATTTT.

In DNA, the CDR3 is TGTGCCAGCAGTCCCGCTAACTATGGCTACACCTTC. Translating it yields CASSPANYGYTF. This chain joins TRBV12-3 or TRBV12-4 and TRBJ1-2; D gene uncertain. The CDR3 contains 12 residues. V was pared by 5 bases and J by 0 bases, with 4 bases between.

Written as DNA, the CDR3 is TGCAGTGCTAGGCAGGCGTACGAGCAGTACTTC. Protein product: CSARQAYEQYF. The chain employs TRBV20-1 and TRBJ2-7; D uncertain. In germline, CDR1 is DFQATT, CDR2 SNEGSKA (reference sequence). This CDR3 is built from 11 residues. V lost 3 bases and J 4 bases, leaving 7 bases between the germline ends.

This rearrangement joins TRBV4-2 to TRBJ1-6; D gene uncertain. V shed 4 bases and J shed 5 bases, with 21 bases lying between them. This CDR3 is 18 amino acids long. Per the germline V gene, CDR1 is LGHNA and CDR2 is YNFKEQ. The CDR3 sequence: CASSLFLLTGVNNSPLHF. The CDR3 DNA sequence: TGTGCCAGCAGCCTTTTTTTGTTGACCGGGGTAAATAATTCACCCCTCCACTTT.

The chain couples TRBV28 to TRBJ2-3, with 9 bases fitting TRBD1. Looked up from germline, CDR1 is MDHEN and CDR2 is SYDVKM. The CDR3 contains 16 residues. V trimming: 6 bases; J trimming: 0 bases; junction bases outside the gene matches: 7. CDR3 residues: CASRKPQGASTDTQYF. DNA of the CDR3: TGTGCCAGCAGAAAGCCACAGGGGGCTAGCACAGATACGCAGTATTTT.

The rearrangement joins TRBV6-5 to TRBJ2-7; a weak D match, TRBD2 (5 bases). Germline V gives CDR1 MNHEY, CDR2 SVGAGI. Trimming took 11 bases from V and 1 from J, leaving 12 bases between them. This CDR3 contains 12 residues. CDR3 sequence: CACTGNSYEQYF. DNA for the CDR3: TGTGCCTGCACGGGAAATTCCTACGAGCAGTACTTC.

The chain uses TRBV3-1 (or the pseudogene TRBV3-2) and TRBJ1-5; no clear D. The V gene's germline CDR1 is LGHDT and CDR2 YNNKEL (reference sequence). The CDR3 contains 15 residues. Deletions cut 1 base from V and 1 base from J, with 8 bases between. The CDR3 spells CASSQGAGSNQPQHF. The CDR3 DNA follows: TGTGCCAGCAGCCAAGGGGCTGGGAGCAATCAGCCCCAGCATTTT.

The V and J genes are TRBV11-2 and TRBJ2-5; TRBD2 agrees at 13 bases. Trimming removed 4 bases from V and 1 base from J; junction bases left unmatched: 3. Germline V gene sequence: CDR1 SGHAT, CDR2 FQNNGV. The CDR3 has 16 amino acids. This CDR3 reads CASSSGLAGAQETQYF. DNA of the CDR3: TGTGCCAGCAGCTCAGGACTAGCGGGGGCCCAAGAGACCCAGTACTTC.

This chain links TRBV18 with TRBJ1-2; D remains ambiguous. Trimming shortened V by 3 bases and J by 5 bases, and 16 bases separated the two germline ends. Germline loops: CDR1 KGHSH, CDR2 LQKENI. The CDR3 extends over 15 amino acids. The CDR3 DNA is TGTGCCAGCTCACCGGGGTCGAGCTCGGGGTATGGCTACACCTTC. Its translation is CASSPGSSSGYGYTF.

The chain has TRBV4-3 and TRBJ1-6; 8 bases fit TRBD1. This CDR3 is 20 amino acids long. The trim removed 1 base at V and 7 bases at J, leaving 18 bases unmatched. The germline V gene encodes CDR1 LGHNA and CDR2 YSLEER. This chain's CDR3 is CASSQGMARGRPLGNSPLHF. The CDR3 DNA follows: TGCGCCAGCAGCCAAGGGATGGCCAGGGGGCGACCTCTCGGCAATTCACCCCTCCACTTT.

The CDR3 is CASSSGGTSDSSETQYF. CDR3 DNA: TGCGCCAGCAGCTCCGGAGGGACTAGTGATTCGTCCGAGACCCAGTACTTC. The genes are TRBV5-1 and TRBJ2-5; 8 bases line up with TRBD2. Trimming cost V 3 bases and J 5 bases; bases outside gene matches: 15. Per the germline V gene, CDR1 is SGHRS and CDR2 is YFSETQ. The CDR3 consists of 17 residues. Looking up the rest from reference TRBV5-1 and TRBJ2-5 gives the full variable domain: KAGVTQTPRYLIKTRGQQVTLSCSPISGHRSVSWYQQTPGQGLQFLFEYFSETQRNKGNFPGRFSGRQFSNSRSEMNVSTLELGDSALYLCASSSGGTSDSSETQYFGPGTRLLVL.